This T cell receptor beta chain was identified in a study of blood T cell repertoires in COVID-19 (dated by TCRdb to about 2020). General notes on the study: Collaborator samples came from the United States, Italy and Spain and covered acute and convalescent phases of COVID-19. Where HLA class I and class II types were available, the types were taken from metadata supplied by the sample provider, not from assay-based typing. The material from the prospective study consisted of cDNA or gDNA derived from T cells, B-cell-depleted T cells, or PBMCs. A de-identified subject ID, COVID-19 status, age in years and sex were almost always included in the sample metadata. The samples were drawn from the first 160 participants of the ongoing ImmuneRACE study and from over 950 subjects provided by 6 global collaborators. Subjects who had been exposed to COVID-19, were actively infected with it, or had recovered from it provided the deeply sampled blood TCRbeta repertoires that made up the dataset. The repertoires were made available in a free public database intended to serve as a resource for research on the immune response to SARS-CoV-2.

Enrolling through a virtual design, the prospective study's participants ranged in age from roughly 18 to 95 years and lived across 20 to 30 United States geographic areas. In the prospective study, cohorts were assigned on the basis of participant-reported clinical history obtained from a screening survey and a study questionnaire. Mobile phlebotomists in the prospective study collected whole blood, serum and a nasopharyngeal or oropharyngeal swab from every participant. Participants in the prospective study had the option to provide additional blood draws and questionnaires over a roughly two-month period. Before DNA extraction, blood samples from the prospective study were shipped at room temperature or frozen. The germline V gene supplies CDR1 SGHVS and CDR2 FNYEAQ. From the cysteine up to the phenylalanine, the CDR3 has a length of 15 residues. Only the CDR3 DNA stays, 45 bases, in frame from base 1. The germline V end is reduced by 5 bases and the J end by 2 bases; junction bases left unmatched: 2.

The immunoSEQ Assay, a bias-controlled multiplex PCR, was used to amplify TCRbeta CDR3 regions from genomic DNA. In the original analysis: Nucleated cell counts per sample were estimated from amplification of reference gene primers within the assay. To quantify the absolute abundance of each unique TCRbeta CDR3 rearrangement, sequence reads were collapsed and filtered. For each sample, productive Simpson clonality was calculated as the square root of Simpson's diversity index over productive rearrangements. Here the immuneACCESS table is served through TCRdb, limited to in-frame sequences with V and J called. Missing clones are a known gap in these copies; in checked studies unresolved V genes cover under half, and the rest lacks a known reason. V and J calls plus clone size are reproduced from that table; the DNA served to infer D and trimming. This sample lists around 130,000 clones; about 83% were detected once. The ten top clones hold less than 4% of the sample.

General study outcomes and caveats: The amount of clinical and demographic metadata varied by source and participant and was provided uncurated.

Remarks on this clone: The antigen it binds to is not known. No base quality information exists; no much larger clone differs at one position.

The sequencing input was PBMCs or T cells enriched from blood (not recorded which). The chain links TRBV7-6 with TRBJ2-7; 14 of the junction bases match TRBD2. The receptor's source is a woman aged 50 to 65 with acute COVID-19. The DNA reads TGTGCCAGCAGCATGGGACTAGCGGGGGCCTACGAGCAGTACTTC. Its amino acids are CASSMGLAGAYEQYF.